A single sample gave rise to the 9 T cell receptor beta chains below, sequenced in a study of blood T cell repertoires in COVID-19. Only in-frame clones appear in the TCRdb table, and some are missing; sequencing was by immunoSEQ multiplex PCR. This sample has 170,000 or so clones, with 84% found just once. The sample consisted of peripheral blood. The receptors were gathered from a man between 18 and 35 years old with active or convalescent COVID-19.

The gene calls are TRBV7-9 and TRBJ1-3; TRBD1 matches at 8 bases. CDR3 size: 19 residues. The germline V gene has CDR1 SEHNR and CDR2 FQNEAQ (reference sequence). The V gene end was trimmed by 5 bases and the J gene end by 0 bases; junction bases not matched to a gene: 15. CDR3 DNA: TGTGCCAGCAGCCGTGTAGACCGGGACAGGTCTGACTCTGGAAACACCATATATTTT. Its protein product is CASSRVDRDRSDSGNTIYF.

V is TRBV7-9 and J is TRBJ2-3; 15 bases are a match to TRBD2. Germline V gene sequence: CDR1 SEHNR, CDR2 FQNEAQ (reference sequence). This CDR3 is built from 19 residues. J was trimmed by 5 bases and V by 1 base; bases with no gene match: 10. The CDR3 DNA reads as TGTGCCAGCAGCTTAGGATCGTATATGGGACTAGCGGGAGGAGATACGCAGTATTTT. Amino acids: CASSLGSYMGLAGGDTQYF. Looking up the rest from reference TRBV7-9 and TRBJ2-3 gives the full variable domain: DTGVSQNPRHKITKRGQNVTFRCDPISEHNRLYWYRQTLGQGPEFLTYFQNEAQLEKSRLLSDRFSAERPKGSFSTLEIQRTEQGDSAMYLCASSLGSYMGLAGGDTQYFGPGTRLTVL.

For the CDR3, the DNA is TGTGCCAGCAGCTCTCCGGGACTAGCGGGAGCGAGGGGCTACGAGCAGTACTTC. Translating gives CASSSPGLAGARGYEQYF. The V and J genes are TRBV11-2 and TRBJ2-7, with 14 bases identical to TRBD2. This CDR3 is built from 18 residues. V dropped 4 bases and J dropped 3; count of bases not matched to a gene: 11. CDR1 and CDR2 from the germline V gene are SGHAT and FQNNGV.

The genes are TRBV9 and TRBJ2-2; D might be TRBD2 (5 bases). Germline CDR1 reads SGDLS; CDR2 reads YYNGEE. The V gene lost 1 base and the J gene lost 0 bases, with 10 bases spanning the gap. The CDR3 sequence is 16 residues long. The CDR3: CASSVTAGANTGELFF. CDR3 DNA sequence: TGTGCCAGCAGCGTAACGGCGGGCGCGAACACCGGGGAGCTGTTTTTT. The complete variable domain, with remaining parts taken from reference TRBV9 and TRBJ2-2, reads DSGVTQTPKHLITATGQRVTLRCSPRSGDLSVYWYQQSLDQGLQFLIQYYNGEERAKGNILERFSAQQFPDLHSELNLSSLELGDSALYFCASSVTAGANTGELFFGEGSRLTVL.

The chain employs TRBV27 and TRBJ1-5; unclear D gene. Germline CDR1 reads MNHEY; CDR2 reads SMNVEV (reference sequence). V lost 4 bases and J 3 bases, leaving 13 bases between the germline ends. CDR3 length: 15 amino acids. CDR3 amino acids: CASSWERRDNQPQHF. CDR3 nucleotides: TGTGCCAGCAGTTGGGAGAGGAGGGACAATCAGCCCCAGCATTTT.

The rearrangement uses TRBV9 and TRBJ2-7, with TRBD2 as a possible D gene (7 bases). Per germline, CDR1 SGDLS and CDR2 YYNGEE. The CDR3 contains 15 residues. Trimming removed 2 bases from V and 3 bases from J, with 15 bases in between. The CDR3 DNA follows: TGTGCCAGCAGCGTCGGCGGGAGCAGGGGCTACGAGCAGTACTTC. It yields the protein CASSVGGSRGYEQYF.

This chain uses TRBV6-5 with TRBJ2-1; 13 bases fit TRBD2. This CDR3 is built from 15 residues. Germline CDR1 is MNHEY and CDR2 is SVGAGI. V shed 8 bases and J 9 bases; nucleotides not matched to a gene: 10. This CDR3 is CASQIGLAGVSEQFF. Here the CDR3 DNA reads TGTGCCAGCCAAATTGGACTAGCGGGGGTCTCTGAGCAGTTCTTC.

The chain combines TRBV6-2 or TRBV6-3 with TRBJ2-1, with D tentatively TRBD2 (5 bases). Germline V gene sequence: CDR1 MNHEY, CDR2 SVGEGT. This CDR3 is 16 amino acids long. V lost 6 bases and J 5 bases, leaving 20 bases between the germline ends. The DNA for the CDR3 is TGTGCCAGCAGCCAATCCCAACGGACTGGAAACAATGAGCAGTTCTTC. Translated, it gives CASSQSQRTGNNEQFF.

This clone has a single count. V is TRBV5-1 and J is TRBJ2-3; 11 positions agree with TRBD2. Germline lookup yields CDR1 SGHRS and CDR2 YFSETQ. The trim removed 4 bases at V and 8 bases at J, leaving 12 bases unmatched. The CDR3 length is 16 residues. CDR3 protein: CASSPGTSGRFGTQYF. The CDR3 bases are TGCGCCAGCAGCCCAGGGACTAGCGGTCGCTTTGGTACGCAGTATTTT.